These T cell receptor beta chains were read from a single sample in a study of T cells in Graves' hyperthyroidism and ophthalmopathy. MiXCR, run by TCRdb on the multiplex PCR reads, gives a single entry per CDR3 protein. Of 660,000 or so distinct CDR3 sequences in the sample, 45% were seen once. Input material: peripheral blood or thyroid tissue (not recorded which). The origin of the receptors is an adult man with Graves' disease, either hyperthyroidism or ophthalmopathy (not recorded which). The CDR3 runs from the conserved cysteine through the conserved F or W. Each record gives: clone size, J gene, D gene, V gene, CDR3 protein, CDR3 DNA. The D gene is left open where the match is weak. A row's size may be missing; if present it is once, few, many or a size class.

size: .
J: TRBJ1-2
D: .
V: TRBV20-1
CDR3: CNARGYGYTF
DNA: TGCAATGCGAGGGGATATGGCTACACCTTC

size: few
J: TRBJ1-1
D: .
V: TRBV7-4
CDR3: CASARYTEAFF
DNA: TGTGCCAGCGCCCGATACACTGAAGCTTTCTTT

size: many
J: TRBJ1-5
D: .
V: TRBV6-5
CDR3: CASSQNQGWNQPQHF
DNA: TGTGCCAGCAGTCAGAATCAGGGGTGGAATCAGCCCCAGCATTTT

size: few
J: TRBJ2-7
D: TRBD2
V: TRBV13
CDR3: CASRPGLAGSEQYF
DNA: TGTGCCAGCAGGCCGGGACTAGCGGGGAGCGAGCAGTACTTC

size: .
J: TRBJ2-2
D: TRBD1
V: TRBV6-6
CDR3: CASSVGQGAAGELFF
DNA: TGTGCCAGCAGTGTGGGCCAGGGGGCCGCCGGGGAGCTGTTTTTT

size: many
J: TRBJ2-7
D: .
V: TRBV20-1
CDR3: CSARDRPGTYEQYF
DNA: TGCAGTGCTAGAGATCGCCCGGGGACCTACGAGCAGTACTTC

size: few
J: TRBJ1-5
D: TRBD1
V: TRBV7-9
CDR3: CASSLEGGGLSNQPQHF
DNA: TGTGCCAGCAGCTTAGAGGGAGGGGGCTTGAGCAATCAGCCCCAGCATTTT

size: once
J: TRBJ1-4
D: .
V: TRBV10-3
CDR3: CAISDQSGTEKLFF
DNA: TGTGCCATCAGTGATCAGTCAGGGACTGAAAAACTGTTTTTT

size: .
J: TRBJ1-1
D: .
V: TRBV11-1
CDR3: CAIPSLTGNTEAFF
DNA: TGTGCTATCCCCTCACTTACTGGGAACACTGAAGCTTTCTTT

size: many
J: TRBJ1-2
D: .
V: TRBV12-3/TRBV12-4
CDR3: CASSYSRVEGYTF
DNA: TGTGCCAGCAGTTACAGCCGTGTGGAAGGCTACACCTTC

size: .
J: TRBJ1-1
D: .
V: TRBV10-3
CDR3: CALVENTEAFF
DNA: TGTGCCCTAGTGGAGAACACTGAAGCTTTCTTT

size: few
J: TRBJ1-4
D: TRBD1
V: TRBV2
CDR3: CASRRTGNNEKLFF
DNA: TGTGCCAGCAGGAGGACAGGAAATAATGAAAAACTGTTTTTT

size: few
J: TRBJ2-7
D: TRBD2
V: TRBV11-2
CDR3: CASSSRTSGVNNEQYF
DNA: TGTGCCAGCAGCTCACGGACTAGCGGGGTGAACAACGAGCAGTACTTC

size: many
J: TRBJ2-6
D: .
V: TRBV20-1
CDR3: CSANHPSGANVLTF
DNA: TGCAGTGCTAACCACCCCTCTGGGGCCAACGTCCTGACTTTC

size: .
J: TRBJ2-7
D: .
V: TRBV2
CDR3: CASTLPADSYEQYF
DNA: TGTGCCAGCACCCTACCGGCAGACTCCTACGAGCAGTACTTC

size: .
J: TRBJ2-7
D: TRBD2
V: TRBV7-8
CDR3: CASSLVGLAGGGSYEQYF
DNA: TGTGCCAGCAGCTTAGTGGGACTAGCGGGAGGAGGGTCCTACGAGCAGTACTTC

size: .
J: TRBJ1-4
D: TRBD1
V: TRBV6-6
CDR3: CASWDRGDEKLFF
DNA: TGTGCCAGTTGGGACAGGGGGGATGAAAAACTGTTTTTT

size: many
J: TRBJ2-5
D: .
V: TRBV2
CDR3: CASDSQETQYF
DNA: TGTGCCAGCGACTCCCAAGAGACCCAGTACTTC

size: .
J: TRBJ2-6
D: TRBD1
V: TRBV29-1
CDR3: CSVETYRQGRIPNTEAF
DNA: TGCAGCGTTGAGACCTACCGACAGGGAAGGATCCCGAACACTGAAGCTTTC

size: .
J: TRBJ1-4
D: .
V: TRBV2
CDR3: CASSQRSDGEKLFF
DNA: TGTGCCAGCAGCCAGAGGTCGGATGGAGAAAAACTGTTTTTT

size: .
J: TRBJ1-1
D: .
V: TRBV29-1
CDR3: CRRGTWDTEAFF
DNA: TGCAGGCGGGGGACCTGGGACACTGAAGCTTTCTTT

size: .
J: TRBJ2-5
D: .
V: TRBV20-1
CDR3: CSAREVGEETQYF
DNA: TGCAGTGCTAGAGAGGTAGGGGAAGAGACCCAGTACTTC

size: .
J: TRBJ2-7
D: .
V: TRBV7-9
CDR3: CASSPPGYHEQYF
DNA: TGTGCCAGCAGCCCTCCGGGGTACCACGAGCAGTACTTC

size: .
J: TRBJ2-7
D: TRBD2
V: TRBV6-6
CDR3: CASGLAGPYEQYF
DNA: TGTGCCAGTGGACTAGCGGGACCCTACGAGCAGTACTTC

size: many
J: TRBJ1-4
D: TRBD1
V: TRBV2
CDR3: CASRTGRGLFF
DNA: TGTGCCAGCAGGACAGGGAGGGGACTGTTTTTT

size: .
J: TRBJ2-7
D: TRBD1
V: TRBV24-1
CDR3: CATSDPGTGRYEQYF
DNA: TGTGCCACCAGTGATCCCGGGACAGGGCGGTACGAGCAGTACTTC

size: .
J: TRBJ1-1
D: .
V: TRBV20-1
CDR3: CSARDRVTNTEAFF
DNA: TGCAGTGCTAGAGATAGAGTCACGAACACTGAAGCTTTCTTT

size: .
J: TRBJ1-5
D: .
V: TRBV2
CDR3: CASPGPGHESNQPQHF
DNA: TGTGCCAGCCCCGGCCCGGGACACGAGAGCAATCAGCCCCAGCATTTT

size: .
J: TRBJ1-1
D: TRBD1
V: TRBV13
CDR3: CASSPPGQGAEAFF
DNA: TGTGCCAGCAGCCCGCCCGGACAGGGGGCTGAAGCTTTCTTT

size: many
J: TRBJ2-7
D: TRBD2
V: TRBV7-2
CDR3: CASSRSGKGGEQYF
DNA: TGTGCCAGCAGCCGTAGCGGGAAAGGCGGCGAGCAGTACTTC

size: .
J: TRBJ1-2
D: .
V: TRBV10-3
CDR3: CAISDIGGSGYTF
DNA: TGTGCCATCAGTGACATAGGCGGTAGTGGCTACACCTTC

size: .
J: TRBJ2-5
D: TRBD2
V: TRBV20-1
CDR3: CSAGGLAGETQYF
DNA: TGCAGTGCTGGAGGACTAGCGGGGGAGACCCAGTACTTC

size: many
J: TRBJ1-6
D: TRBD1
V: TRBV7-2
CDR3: CASSAAGGNSPLHF
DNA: TGTGCCAGCAGTGCGGCAGGGGGTAATTCACCCCTCCACTTT

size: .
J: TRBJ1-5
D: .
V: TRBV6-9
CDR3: CASSEAAAGLGRPQHF
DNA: TGTGCCAGCAGTGAAGCGGCAGCAGGCCTGGGTCGGCCCCAGCATTTT

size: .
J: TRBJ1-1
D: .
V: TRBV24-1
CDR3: CATSDMWGLPMNTEAFF
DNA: TGTGCCACCAGTGATATGTGGGGCCTCCCAATGAACACTGAAGCTTTCTTT

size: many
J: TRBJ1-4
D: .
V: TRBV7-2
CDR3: CASSQNRVSEKLFF
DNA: TGTGCCAGCAGCCAGAACAGGGTTTCTGAAAAACTGTTTTTT

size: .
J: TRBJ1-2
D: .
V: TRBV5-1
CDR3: CASSPEQTFSGGYTF
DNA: TGCGCCAGCAGCCCTGAACAGACCTTCTCCGGCGGCTACACCTTC